Listed below are T cell receptor beta chains from one sample, sequenced in a study of cytomegalovirus exposure and HLA in healthy donors. TCRdb keeps only in-frame clones here, not all; method: immunoSEQ multiplex PCR. The sample has approximately 130,000 clones, around 75% seen once; the top ten hold about 3.4%. What was sequenced was PBMCs. These receptors all come from a man aged 25 to 40 in good health and CMV-seronegative. Each CDR3 is given without its conserved first and last residue.

v_gene: TRBV6-5
CDR3aa: ASSPSFSTDTQY

v_gene: TRBV29-1
CDR3aa: SVDDTGYNEQF

v_gene: TRBV9
CDR3aa: ASGPTGSSTDTQY

v_gene: TRBV10-2
CDR3aa: ASSEFRDSSYEQY

v_gene: TRBV2
CDR3aa: ASKRTTFTDTQY

v_gene: TRBV6-5
CDR3aa: ASSYSMGEAAREQY

v_gene: TRBV30
CDR3aa: AWRKGQNNSPLH

v_gene: TRBV4-1
CDR3aa: ASSLGQGTDTQY

v_gene: TRBV5-1
CDR3aa: ASSFSGYEQF

v_gene: TRBV6-5
CDR3aa: ASSYLGQGQETQY